This T cell receptor (beta chain) is drawn from a study of T cells in Graves' hyperthyroidism and ophthalmopathy. Details on this clonotype: The junction departs from the called germline gene at one end, perhaps through a read error.

There were TCR beta CDR3 regions amplified from RNA transcripts. HTBI primers drove first-round RT-PCR of the TCR CDR3. TCRdb reprocessed the multiplex PCR reads via MiXCR and lists one record per CDR3 protein. The sample carries around 500,000 distinct CDR3 sequences, 16% recorded once. This CDR3 contains 14 residues. Germline CDR1 reads SGHRS; CDR2 reads YFSETQ. This chain links TRBV5-1 with TRBJ2-7; 7 positions match TRBD1. Material for sequencing was blood. The TCR was taken from a woman aged 30 to 39 with Graves' ophthalmopathy. This chain's CDR3 is CASSVRQGPYEQYF. CDR3 coding DNA: TGTGCCAGCAGCGTGAGACAGGGACCCTACGAGCAGTACTTC.